Described below is a single T cell receptor beta chain sequence and its context. Its cognate antigen is unknown. A much larger clonotype is one base distant, so this may be a read error. The gene symbols are mouse symbols. The CDR3 end is not reached by the read, which stops 4 residues before it; the germline J gene fills it in. The same CDR3 can be traced to other DNA sequences in this sample. Cells pooled from cutaneous lymph nodes were sorted on CD4, CD8alpha, NKG2D, NKG2ACE and other markers. This sample stems from a study of CD8+ T cells in alopecia areata. Across the study: Skin-grafted approximately 7-10-week-old female C3H/HeJ mice received tissue from roughly 6-12-month-old C3H/HeJ donors with spontaneous alopecia. Overall study results and limits: Scalp lesions, especially in alopecia totalis/universalis, had higher clonality than normal scalp.

The J segment lost 2 bases and the V segment lost 5 bases, leaving 2 bases of the junction unmatched. The CDR3 loop spans 13 amino acids. Per germline, CDR1 LGHDT and CDR2 YNNKQL (reference sequence). cDNA reverse transcribed from extracted RNA served as the sequencing template. Data came from immunoSEQ multiplex PCR; TCRdb stores just in-frame clones and leaves some out. The sample holds 200,000 to 300,000 clones, and no clone turns up only once. This chain links TRBV4 with TRBJ1-2; 7 nucleotides line up with TRBD1. What was sequenced was CD4+ T cells sorted from a lymph node. The sequence derives from a C3H/HeJ mouse with alopecia areata. MHC haplotype: H2-k. The CDR3 protein is CASSPGQNSDYTF. CDR3 bases read: TGTGCCAGCAGCCCGGGACAGAACTCC.